This TCR beta chain was recovered during a study of T-cell memory formation after mild COVID-19. Trimming took 3 bases from V and 5 from J; bases not matched to a gene: 9. CDR3 length: 15 amino acids. This clonotype has more than one count but fewer than ten. TCRdb re-derived calls from the 5' RACE reads in MiXCR, one entry per CDR3 protein. This table has some 290,000 distinct CDR3 sequences, 15% to 20% appearing once. The sequence was collected from a man aged 18 to 35 who had mild COVID-19 (a few samples of this study predate the infection). Cell type and time point are not known. The chain carries TRBV12-3 or TRBV12-4 and TRBJ2-7, with 8 bases fitting TRBD2. Sequenced sample: PBMCs or a T cell subset sorted from them (not recorded which). For the CDR3, the DNA is TGTGCCAGCAGTTTGTTTATCGGGGGGGGCAACGAGCAGTACTTC. Translating it yields CASSLFIGGGNEQYF.